The source of this T cell receptor beta chain is a study of shared clonotypes between healthy human individuals. This was a deep-level run. The repertoire was sequenced with immunoSEQ multiplex PCR; TCRdb's copy has only in-frame clones and lacks some. Altogether approximately 640,000 clones are present, 90% being singletons, with the ten largest covering about a third. This clone was seen once. Germline trimming cut 4 bases from V and 0 bases from J; bases unmatched to any gene: 7. CDR3 length: 16 amino acids. The germline gives CDR1 SGDLS, CDR2 YYNGEE. The sequence derives from a man younger than 35 in good health. Some clones in this sample may be carry-over from other donors' samples. The sequencing input was memory CD8+ T cells from PBMCs. Subset noted: CD45RO+ cells pooled with CCR7-negative TemRA cells. The chain couples TRBV9 to TRBJ2-3, with 8 nucleotides matching TRBD2. CDR3 in DNA: TGTGCCAGCAGCCCGGGACTAGTTCCTAGCACAGATACGCAGTATTTT. This gives the protein CASSPGLVPSTDTQYF.